The 12 T cell receptor beta chains below were found in one sample sequenced in a study of tissue T cells after allogeneic stem cell transplantation. Time point denoted: mouse harvest day 14 after allogeneic transplant. Tail vein injection delivered 10^7 T-cell-depleted bone marrow cells and 10^6 splenic CD5+ T cells. Produced via immunoSEQ multiplex PCR; TCRdb's table is partial and in-frame only. The sample lists some 7,900 clones, roughly 38% occurring once. Sequencing used skin. The source of these receptors is a female BALB/c mouse given C57BL/6 T cells with graft-versus-host disease after an allogeneic hematopoietic cell transplant.

Comment on this clone: Mouse germline and gene names are used. Sequencing ends 1 residue short of the CDR3 end; the germline J gene provides the rest. The rearrangement links TRBV3 to TRBJ2-5, with D tentatively TRBD2 (6 bases). The germline V and J ends were trimmed by 1 base and 2 bases, with 7 bases remaining between them. This CDR3 contains 14 residues. In germline, CDR1 is SNHLY, CDR2 FYNGKV (reference sequence). CDR3 region: CASSLVGVQDTQYF. The sequenced part of the CDR3 DNA is TGTGCCAGCAGCTTAGTGGGGGTCCAAGACACCCAGTAC.

Notes on this clone: Gene names refer to mouse genes. The read halts 1 residue ahead of the CDR3 end, with the missing end drawn from the germline J gene. The chain links TRBV22 to TRBJ1-4; the table names TRBD1, a call not compared with the DNA. TRBV22 is given as a pseudogene. CDR3 length equals 15 residues. CDR3 sequence: CASSWTVFSNERLFF. The CDR3 bases that were read are TGTGCCAGCAGTTGGACAGTCTTTTCCAACGAAAGATTATTT.

Turning to this clone: The gene names given are mouse names. From the germline J gene comes the end of the CDR3, since the read stops 1 residue before it. V usage is TRBV1 and J usage is TRBJ2-7, with 12 nucleotides matching TRBD2. V trimming: 5 bases; J trimming: 0 bases; junction bases outside the gene matches: 2. This CDR3 has 15 residues. Germline lookup yields CDR1 NSQYPW and CDR2 LRSPGD (reference sequence). The CDR3 loop reads CTCSLTGGASYEQYF. CDR3 bases read: TGCACCTGCAGTCTGACTGGGGGGGCCTCCTATGAACAGTAC.

Sample share makes this clone medium-sized (0.01 to 0.1%). Mouse gene names apply. The CDR3 is cut off 1 residue early in the read; its end comes from the germline J gene. The V gene is TRBV26, the J gene TRBJ1-3, with a tentative D call TRBD1 (6 bases). V lost 6 bases and J 0 bases, leaving 12 bases between the germline ends. The CDR3 extends over 15 amino acids. The germline V gene has CDR1 KGHPV and CDR2 FQNQEV (reference sequence). CDR3 DNA (partial): TGTGCCAGCAGCCTTAGGACAGATTCTGGAAATACGCTCTAT. The encoded protein is CASSLRTDSGNTLY. The CDR3, in full, reads CASSLRTDSGNTLYF.

As for this clone: Gene names and germline refer to mouse. The CDR3 here is CASSLTGAGQNTLYF. The DNA read from the CDR3 is TGTGCCAGCAGTCTGACCGGGGCCGGTCAAAACACCTTGTAC. The chain carries TRBV26 and TRBJ2-4, with D perhaps matching TRBD1 or TRBD2 (5 bases each). The sequence runs out 1 residue before the end of the CDR3; the remainder is reconstructed from the germline J gene. V was trimmed by 2 bases and J by 1 base, leaving 10 bases between them. CDR3 length: 15 amino acids. The germline gives CDR1 KGHPV, CDR2 FQNQEV (reference sequence).

Worth noting for this clone: Gene names are the mouse ones. The read halts 1 residue ahead of the CDR3 end, with the missing end drawn from the germline J gene. J is TRBJ2-4 and V is TRBV13-3; tentatively, D is TRBD1 (6 bases). The CDR3 length is 13 residues. CDR1 and CDR2 from the germline V gene are NNHDY and SYVADS. Trimming took 2 bases from V and 3 from J, leaving 7 bases between them. The part of the CDR3 DNA that was read is TGTGCCAGCAGTGAAGGGGGACAAAACACCTTGTAC. It translates to CASSEGGQNTLY. The complete CDR3 sequence is CASSEGGQNTLYF.

This clone was recorded a few times. Genes and germline are mouse. With the read ending 1 residue before the CDR3 end, the germline J gene is used to fill in that end. The chain is built from TRBV12-1 and TRBJ1-6, with D maybe TRBD1 (6 bases). TRBJ1-6 is recorded as an ORF, its role being uncertain. The germline CDR1 and CDR2 sequences are SGHSN and HYEKVE. The length of the CDR3 is 13 residues. Trimming removed 3 bases at V and 8 bases at J, with 10 bases between. Partial CDR3 DNA: TGTGCCAGCTCTTTCTACAGGGATTCGCCCCTCTAC. Amino acid sequence: CASSFYRDSPLY. The full CDR3 reads CASSFYRDSPLYF.

This clone is labeled medium-sized (0.01 to 0.1%). Mouse gene names apply. The read ends 1 residue shy of where the CDR3 ends; the end is completed using the germline J gene. V usage is TRBV3 and J usage is TRBJ1-3, with unresolved D. Between the trimmed V and J ends, which lost 3 bases and 0 bases, there was a span of 9 bases. CDR1 and CDR2 (germline): SNHLY, FYNGKV (reference sequence). This CDR3 is built from 15 residues. This CDR3 is CASSFIPNSGNTLYF. Incomplete CDR3 DNA: TGTGCCAGCAGCTTCATCCCAAATTCTGGAAATACGCTCTAT.

With regard to this clone: Mouse names are used for the genes. The CDR3 region is CASSLPGLGNQDTQYF. The DNA read from the CDR3 is TGTGCCAGCAGTCTCCCGGGACTGGGTAACCAAGACACCCAGTAC. The chain employs TRBV26 and TRBJ2-5, with 9 bases lining up with TRBD2. The read terminates 1 residue ahead of where the CDR3 ends, so the germline J gene completes it. V was clipped by 3 bases and J by 0 bases; unmatched bases: 4. This CDR3 region has 16 residues. CDR1 KGHPV and CDR2 FQNQEV come from the germline V gene (reference sequence). Supplemented by reference TRBV26 and TRBJ2-5, the full variable domain reads NSKVIQTPRYLVKGQGQKAKMRCIPEKGHPVVFWYQQNKNNEFKFLINFQNQEVLQQIDMTEKRFSAECPSNSPCSLEIQSSEAGDSALYLCASSLPGLGNQDTQYFGPGTRLLVL.

This clone was observed a few times. Genes here carry mouse names. The sequenced fragment ends 1 residue before the CDR3 boundary, so the rest is inferred from the germline J gene. V gene TRBV12-2 combines with J gene TRBJ2-5; no clear D. Between the trimmed V and J ends, which lost 1 base and 3 bases, there was a span of 1 base. In germline, CDR1 is SGHLS, CDR2 HYDKME. The CDR3 extends over 11 amino acids. The CDR3 bases that were read are TGTGCCAGCTCTCTTCAAGACACCCAGTAC. Amino acid sequence: CASSLQDTQY. The complete CDR3 reads CASSLQDTQYF. Based on the CDR3 plus reference TRBV12-2 and TRBJ2-5, the full variable domain is NSGVVQSPRYIIKGKGERSILKCIPISGHLSVAWYQQTQGQELKFFIQHYDKMERDKGNLPSRFSVQQFDDYHSEMNMSALELEDSAVYFCASSLQDTQYFGPGTRLLVL.

A remark on this clone: The gene names given are mouse names. The CDR3 end lies 1 residue beyond the end of the read and is filled in from the germline J gene. V is TRBV26 and J is TRBJ1-3; TRBD1 matches at 9 bases. Germline V gives CDR1 KGHPV, CDR2 FQNQEV (reference sequence). The CDR3 runs to 15 residues. Losses at the gene ends were 4 bases for V and 3 bases for J; bases not matched to a gene: 4. The covered CDR3 bases are TGTGCCAGCAGTCCGACAGGGGGATATGGAAATACGCTCTAT. This gives the protein CASSPTGGYGNTLY. In full, the CDR3 reads CASSPTGGYGNTLYF.

Details on this clone: Mouse gene names and germline throughout. The missing CDR3 end, 1 residue past where the read stops, is filled in from the germline J gene. The rearrangement links TRBV19 to TRBJ1-1; 7 bases map to TRBD1. The CDR3 extends over 14 amino acids. The germline gives CDR1 FNHDT, CDR2 SITEND (reference sequence). Unmatched junction bases numbered 4, after V lost 1 base and J lost 4 bases. Here the CDR3 reads CASSIRQGSTEVFF. The sequenced CDR3 bases are TGTGCCAGCAGTATACGACAGGGAAGCACAGAAGTCTTC.